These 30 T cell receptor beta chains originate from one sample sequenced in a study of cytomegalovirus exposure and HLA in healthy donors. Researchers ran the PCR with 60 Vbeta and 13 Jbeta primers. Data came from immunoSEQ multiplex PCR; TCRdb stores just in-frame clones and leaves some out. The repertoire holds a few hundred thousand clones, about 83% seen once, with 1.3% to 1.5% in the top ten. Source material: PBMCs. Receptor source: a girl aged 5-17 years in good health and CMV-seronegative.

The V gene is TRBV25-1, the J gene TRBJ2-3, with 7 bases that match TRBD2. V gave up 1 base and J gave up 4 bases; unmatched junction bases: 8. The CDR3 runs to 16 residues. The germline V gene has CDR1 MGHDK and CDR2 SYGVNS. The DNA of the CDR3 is TGTGCCAGCAGTGAATTAGGCGGGAGAGAAGCAGATACGCAGTATTTT. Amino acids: CASSELGGREADTQYF.

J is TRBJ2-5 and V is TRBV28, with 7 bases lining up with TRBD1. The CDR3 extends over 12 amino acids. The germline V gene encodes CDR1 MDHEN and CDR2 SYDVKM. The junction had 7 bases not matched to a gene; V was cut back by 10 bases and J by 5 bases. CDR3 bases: TGTGCCACCTTCGACAGGGATGAGACCCAGTACTTC. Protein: CATFDRDETQYF.

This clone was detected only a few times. CDR3 nucleotides: TGTGCCAGCAGTTTTGGCAGCGCTGAGCAGTACTTC. Protein: CASSFGSAEQYF. The chain combines TRBV27 with TRBJ2-7, with D unclear. Germline V CDR1 and CDR2: MNHEY, SMNVEV (reference sequence). This CDR3 comprises 12 residues. V lost 3 bases and J lost 7, with 10 bases in between.

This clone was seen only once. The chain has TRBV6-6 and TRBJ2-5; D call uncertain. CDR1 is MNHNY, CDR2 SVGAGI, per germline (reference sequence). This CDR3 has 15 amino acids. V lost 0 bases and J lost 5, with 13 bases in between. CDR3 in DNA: TGTGCCAGCAGTTACTCGAACCAGGCTGCGGAGACCCAGTACTTC. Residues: CASSYSNQAAETQYF.

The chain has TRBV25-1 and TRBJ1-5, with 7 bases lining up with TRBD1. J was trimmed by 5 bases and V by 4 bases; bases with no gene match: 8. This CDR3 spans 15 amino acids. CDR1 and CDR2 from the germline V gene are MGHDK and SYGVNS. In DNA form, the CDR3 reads TGTGCCAGCAGTGCCGCGTGGCAGGGGGATCAGCCCCAGCATTTT. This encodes CASSAAWQGDQPQHF. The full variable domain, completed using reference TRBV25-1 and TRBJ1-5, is EADIYQTPRYLVIGTGKKITLECSQTMGHDKMYWYQQDPGMELHLIHYSYGVNSTEKGDLSSESTVSRIRTEHFPLTLESARPSHTSQYLCASSAAWQGDQPQHFGDGTRLSIL.

In DNA, the CDR3 is TGTGCCAGCAGAAGCGGAGGTCTTAACAATGAGCAGTTCTTC. The encoded protein is CASRSGGLNNEQFF. This sequence joins TRBV6-5 and TRBJ2-1; maybe TRBD2 (5 bases). The CDR3 length is 14 residues. Looked up from germline, CDR1 is MNHEY and CDR2 is SVGAGI. V lost 6 bases, J lost 5 bases, and 14 bases lay in between.

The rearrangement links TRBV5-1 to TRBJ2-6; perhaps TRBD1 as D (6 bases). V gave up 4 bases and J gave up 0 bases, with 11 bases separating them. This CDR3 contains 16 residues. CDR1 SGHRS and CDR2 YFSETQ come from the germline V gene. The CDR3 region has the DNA TGCGCCAGCAGCCTACAGGGAAACTCTGGGGCCAACGTCCTGACTTTC. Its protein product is CASSLQGNSGANVLTF.

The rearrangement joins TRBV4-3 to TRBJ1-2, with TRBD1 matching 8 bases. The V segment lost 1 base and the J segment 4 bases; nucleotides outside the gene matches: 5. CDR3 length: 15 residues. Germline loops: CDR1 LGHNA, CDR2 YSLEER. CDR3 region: CASSQAGGFGYGYTF. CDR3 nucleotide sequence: TGCGCCAGCAGCCAAGCAGGGGGCTTTGGCTATGGCTACACCTTC.

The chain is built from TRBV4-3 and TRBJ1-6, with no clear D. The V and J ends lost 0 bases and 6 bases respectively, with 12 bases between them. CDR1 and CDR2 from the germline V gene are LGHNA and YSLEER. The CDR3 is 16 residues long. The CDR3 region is CASSQEAEQLNSPLHF. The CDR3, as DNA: TGCGCCAGCAGCCAAGAAGCGGAACAGCTTAATTCACCCCTCCACTTT.

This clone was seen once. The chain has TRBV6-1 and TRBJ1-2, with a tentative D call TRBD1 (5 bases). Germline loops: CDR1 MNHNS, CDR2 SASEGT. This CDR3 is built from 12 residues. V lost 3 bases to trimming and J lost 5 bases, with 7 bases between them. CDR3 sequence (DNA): TGTGCCAGCAGTGACAGGGATTATGGCTACACCTTC. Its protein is CASSDRDYGYTF.

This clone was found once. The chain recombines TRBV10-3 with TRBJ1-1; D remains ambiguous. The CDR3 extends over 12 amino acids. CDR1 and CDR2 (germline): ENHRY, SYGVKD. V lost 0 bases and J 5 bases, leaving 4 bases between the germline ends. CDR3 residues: CAISESKTEAFF. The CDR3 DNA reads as TGTGCCATCAGTGAGTCTAAAACTGAAGCTTTCTTT.

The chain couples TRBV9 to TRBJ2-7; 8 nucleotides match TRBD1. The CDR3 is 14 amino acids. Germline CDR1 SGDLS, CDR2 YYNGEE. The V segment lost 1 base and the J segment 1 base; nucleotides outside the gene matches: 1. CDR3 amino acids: CASSVRDRSYEQYF. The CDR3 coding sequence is TGTGCCAGCAGCGTACGGGACAGGTCCTACGAGCAGTACTTC.

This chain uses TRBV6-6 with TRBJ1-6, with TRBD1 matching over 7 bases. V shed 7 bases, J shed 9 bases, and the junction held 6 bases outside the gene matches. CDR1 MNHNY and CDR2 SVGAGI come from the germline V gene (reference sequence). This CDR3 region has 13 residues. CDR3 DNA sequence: TGTGCCAGCACCCTCAGACAGGGTTCACCCCTCCACTTT. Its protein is CASTLRQGSPLHF.

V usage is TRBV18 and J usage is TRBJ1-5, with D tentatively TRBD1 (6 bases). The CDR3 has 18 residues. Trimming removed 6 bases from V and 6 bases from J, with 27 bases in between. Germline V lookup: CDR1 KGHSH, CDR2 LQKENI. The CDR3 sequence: CASSRDTMRSRASQPQHF. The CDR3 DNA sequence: TGTGCCAGCTCTCGGGACACGATGCGAAGTAGGGCAAGTCAGCCCCAGCATTTT.

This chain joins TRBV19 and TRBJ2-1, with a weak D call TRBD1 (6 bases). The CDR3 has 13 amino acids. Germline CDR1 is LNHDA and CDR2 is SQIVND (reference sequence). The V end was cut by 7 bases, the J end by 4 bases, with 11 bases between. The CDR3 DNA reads TGTGCCAGTACCAAGGACAGTTACAATGAGCAGTTCTTC. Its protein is CASTKDSYNEQFF.

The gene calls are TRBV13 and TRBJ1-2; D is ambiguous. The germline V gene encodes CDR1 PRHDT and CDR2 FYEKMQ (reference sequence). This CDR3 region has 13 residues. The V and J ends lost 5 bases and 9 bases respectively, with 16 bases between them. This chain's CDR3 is CASSRGIPWSYTF. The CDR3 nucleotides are TGTGCCAGCAGCCGGGGTATACCTTGGAGCTACACCTTC.

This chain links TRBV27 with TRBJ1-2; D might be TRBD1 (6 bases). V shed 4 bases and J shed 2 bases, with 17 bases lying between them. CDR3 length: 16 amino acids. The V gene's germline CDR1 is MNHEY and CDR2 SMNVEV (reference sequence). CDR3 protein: CASSSLQGIINYGYTF. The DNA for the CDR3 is TGTGCCAGCAGTTCCCTACAGGGAATAATCAACTATGGCTACACCTTC.

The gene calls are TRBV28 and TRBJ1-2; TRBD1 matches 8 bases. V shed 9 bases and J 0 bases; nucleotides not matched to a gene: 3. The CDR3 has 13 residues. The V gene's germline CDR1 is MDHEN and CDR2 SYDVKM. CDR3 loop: CASDRGANYGYTF. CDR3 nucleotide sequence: TGTGCCAGTGACAGGGGAGCTAACTATGGCTACACCTTC.

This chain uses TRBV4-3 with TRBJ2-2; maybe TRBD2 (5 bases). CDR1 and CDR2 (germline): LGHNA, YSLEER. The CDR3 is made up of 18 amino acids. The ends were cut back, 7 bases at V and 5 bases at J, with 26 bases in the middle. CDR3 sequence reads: CASTHPPHRGVTTGELFF. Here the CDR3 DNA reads TGCGCCAGCACTCACCCCCCCCACCGGGGAGTGACAACCGGGGAGCTGTTTTTT.

The CDR3 DNA follows: TGTGCCAGCAGCTTAGCTTCTCTAGCGGGGGCGCGCAATGAGCAGTTCTTC. Translating gives CASSLASLAGARNEQFF. The J gene is TRBJ2-1, the V gene TRBV7-2; 10 nucleotides align to TRBD2. This CDR3 has 17 residues. Trimming removed 0 bases from V and 6 bases from J; junction bases left unmatched: 8. CDR1 and CDR2 (germline): SGHTA, FQGNSA.

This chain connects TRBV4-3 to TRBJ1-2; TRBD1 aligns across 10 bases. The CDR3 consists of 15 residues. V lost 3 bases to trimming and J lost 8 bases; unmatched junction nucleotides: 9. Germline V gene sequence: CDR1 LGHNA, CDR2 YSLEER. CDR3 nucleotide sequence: TGCGCCAGCAGCCAGCCGGGACAGGGGTCGGGAGGCTACACCTTC. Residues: CASSQPGQGSGGYTF.

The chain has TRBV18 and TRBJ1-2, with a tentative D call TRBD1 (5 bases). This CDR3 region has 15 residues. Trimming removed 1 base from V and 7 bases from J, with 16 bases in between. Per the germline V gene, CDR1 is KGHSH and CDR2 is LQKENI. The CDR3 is CASSPRSQGSGGYTF. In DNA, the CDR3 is TGTGCCAGCTCACCACGGTCCCAGGGTTCGGGTGGCTACACCTTC.

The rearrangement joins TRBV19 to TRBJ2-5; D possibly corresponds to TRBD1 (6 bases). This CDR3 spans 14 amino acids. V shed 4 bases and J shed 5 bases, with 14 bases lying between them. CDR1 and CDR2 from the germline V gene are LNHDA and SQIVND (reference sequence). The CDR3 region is CASSTTGFGETQYF. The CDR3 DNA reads TGTGCCAGTAGTACCACAGGGTTCGGGGAGACCCAGTACTTC.

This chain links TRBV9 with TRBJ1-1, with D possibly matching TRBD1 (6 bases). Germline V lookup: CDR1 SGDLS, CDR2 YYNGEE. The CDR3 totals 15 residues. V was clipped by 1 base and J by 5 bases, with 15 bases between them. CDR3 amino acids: CASSVRWGTWTEAFF. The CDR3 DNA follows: TGTGCCAGCAGCGTACGGTGGGGGACATGGACTGAAGCTTTCTTT.

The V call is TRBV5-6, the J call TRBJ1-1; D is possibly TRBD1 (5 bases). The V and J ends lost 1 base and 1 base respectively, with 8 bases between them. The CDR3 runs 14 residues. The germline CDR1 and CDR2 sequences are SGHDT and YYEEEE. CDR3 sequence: CASSLQGWNTEAFF. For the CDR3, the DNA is TGTGCCAGCAGCTTGCAGGGATGGAACACTGAAGCTTTCTTT.

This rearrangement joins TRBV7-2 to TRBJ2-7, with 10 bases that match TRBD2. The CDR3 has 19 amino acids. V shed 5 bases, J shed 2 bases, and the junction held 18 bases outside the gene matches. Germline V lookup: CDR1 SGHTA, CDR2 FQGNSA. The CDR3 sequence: CASSPPFQWGLAGAYEQYF. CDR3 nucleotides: TGTGCCAGCAGCCCCCCTTTTCAGTGGGGTCTAGCGGGGGCCTACGAGCAGTACTTC. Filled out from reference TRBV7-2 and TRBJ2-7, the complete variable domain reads GAGVSQSPSNKVTEKGKDVELRCDPISGHTALYWYRQSLGQGLEFLIYFQGNSAPDKSGLPSDRFSAERTGGSVSTLTIQRTQQEDSAVYLCASSPPFQWGLAGAYEQYFGPGTRLTVT.

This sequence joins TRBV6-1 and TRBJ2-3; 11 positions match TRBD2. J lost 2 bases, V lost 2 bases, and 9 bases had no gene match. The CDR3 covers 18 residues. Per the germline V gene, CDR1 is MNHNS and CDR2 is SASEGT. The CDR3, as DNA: TGTGCCAGCAGTGAATCGGGGCTAGCGGGGGGATTCACAGATACGCAGTATTTT. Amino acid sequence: CASSESGLAGGFTDTQYF.

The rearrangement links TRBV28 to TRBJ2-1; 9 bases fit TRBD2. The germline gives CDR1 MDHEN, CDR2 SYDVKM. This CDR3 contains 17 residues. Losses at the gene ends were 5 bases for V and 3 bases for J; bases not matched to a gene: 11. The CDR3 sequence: CASSPHTGTSSYNEQFF. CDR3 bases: TGTGCCAGCAGTCCTCATACCGGGACTAGCAGCTACAATGAGCAGTTCTTC.

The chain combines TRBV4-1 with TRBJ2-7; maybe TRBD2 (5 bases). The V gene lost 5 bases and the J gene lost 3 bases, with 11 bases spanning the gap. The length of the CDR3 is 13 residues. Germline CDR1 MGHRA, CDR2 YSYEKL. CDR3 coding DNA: TGCGCCAGCAGCACAGCGGAATTCTACGAGCAGTACTTC. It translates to CASSTAEFYEQYF.

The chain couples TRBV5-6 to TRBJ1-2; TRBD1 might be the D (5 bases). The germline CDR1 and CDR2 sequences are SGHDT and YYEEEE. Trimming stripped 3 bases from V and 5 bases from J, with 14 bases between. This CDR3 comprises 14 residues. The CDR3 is CASSWWGSQYGYTF. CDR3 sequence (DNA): TGTGCCAGCAGCTGGTGGGGCAGCCAATATGGCTACACCTTC. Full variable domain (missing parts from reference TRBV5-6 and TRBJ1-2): DAGVTQSPTHLIKTRGQQVTLRCSPKSGHDTVSWYQQALGQGPQFIFQYYEEEERQRGNFPDRFSGHQFPNYSSELNVNALLLGDSALYLCASSWWGSQYGYTFGSGTRLTVV.